The T cell receptor (beta chain) described here comes from a study of cytomegalovirus exposure and HLA in healthy donors. General study findings and limits: A missense variant in DCLRE1C was later tied to TCR beta V- and J-gene trimming.

The study sampled nominally healthy donors, though unrecorded immune exposures were likely. Turning to this clone: Its antigen is unidentified.

13 Jbeta primers and 60 Vbeta primers were used for the PCR. Repertoires were generated with immunoSEQ multiplex PCR, while TCRdb's copy carries only in-frame clones and drops some. The sample has around 170,000 clones; roughly 71% are singletons. This CDR3 has 15 residues. Trimming removed 0 bases from V and 4 bases from J, with 11 bases in between. Germline CDR1 and CDR2: SGHNT and YYREEE (reference sequence). The chain uses TRBV5-4 and TRBJ2-1; D might be TRBD2 (7 bases). The sequence came from a girl under 18 in good health and CMV-seronegative. Source material: PBMCs. In DNA, the CDR3 is TGTGCCAGCAGCTTGGAGGGGGGGCCGTACAATGAGCAGTTCTTC. The encoded protein is CASSLEGGPYNEQFF. Together with reference TRBV5-4 and TRBJ2-1, the CDR3 gives the full variable domain: ETGVTQSPTHLIKTRGQQVTLRCSSQSGHNTVSWYQQALGQGPQFIFQYYREEENGRGNFPPRFSGLQFPNYSSELNVNALELDDSALYLCASSLEGGPYNEQFFGPGTRLTVL.